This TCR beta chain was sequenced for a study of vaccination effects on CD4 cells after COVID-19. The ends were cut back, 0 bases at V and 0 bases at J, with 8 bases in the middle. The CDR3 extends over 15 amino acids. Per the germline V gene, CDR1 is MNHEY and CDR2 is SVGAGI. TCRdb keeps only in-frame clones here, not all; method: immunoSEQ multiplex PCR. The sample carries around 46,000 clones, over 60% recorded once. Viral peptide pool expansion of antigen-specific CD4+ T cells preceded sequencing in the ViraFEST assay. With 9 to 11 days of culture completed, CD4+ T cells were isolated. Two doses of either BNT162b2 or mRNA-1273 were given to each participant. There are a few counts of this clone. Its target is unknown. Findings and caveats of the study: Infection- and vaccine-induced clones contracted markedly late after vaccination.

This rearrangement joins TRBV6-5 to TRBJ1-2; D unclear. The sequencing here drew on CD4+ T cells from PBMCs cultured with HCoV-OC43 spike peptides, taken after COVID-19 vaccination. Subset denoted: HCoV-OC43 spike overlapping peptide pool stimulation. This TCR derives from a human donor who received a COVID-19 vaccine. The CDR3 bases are TGTGCCAGCAGTTACTCGGGGAGTACTAACTATGGCTACACCTTC. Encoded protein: CASSYSGSTNYGYTF.